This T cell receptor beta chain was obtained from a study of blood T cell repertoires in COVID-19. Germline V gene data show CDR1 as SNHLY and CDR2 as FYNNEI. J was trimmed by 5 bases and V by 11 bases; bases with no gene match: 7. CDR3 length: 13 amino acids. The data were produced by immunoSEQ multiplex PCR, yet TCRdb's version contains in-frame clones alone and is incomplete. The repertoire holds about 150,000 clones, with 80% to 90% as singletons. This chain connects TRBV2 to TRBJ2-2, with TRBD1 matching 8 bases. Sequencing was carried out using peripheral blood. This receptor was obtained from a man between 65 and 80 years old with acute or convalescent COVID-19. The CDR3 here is CAGGTGLTGELFF. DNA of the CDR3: TGTGCCGGTGGGACAGGCTTGACCGGGGAGCTGTTTTTT.